The 21 T cell receptor beta chains below were found in one sample sequenced in a study of blood T cell repertoires in COVID-19. Clones were read by immunoSEQ multiplex PCR, and TCRdb kept only the in-frame ones, dropping some. The repertoire holds about 9,000 clones, with less than 90% as singletons. The sample taken for sequencing was peripheral blood. The receptors originated from a human donor in a cohort sampled during active COVID-19.

The gene calls are TRBV28 and TRBJ1-2; no clear D. The V and J ends lost 3 bases and 4 bases respectively, with 12 bases between them. The CDR3 extends over 14 amino acids. Germline-derived CDR1 and CDR2 are MDHEN and SYDVKM. DNA for the CDR3: TGTGCCAGCAGTTTGGGTTCCTCGGGCTATGGCTACACCTTC. Translating gives CASSLGSSGYGYTF.

The chain has TRBV9 and TRBJ1-4; 10 nucleotides agree with TRBD1. V lost 3 bases and J lost 8; bases outside the gene matches: 10. The CDR3 is 16 amino acids. CDR1 and CDR2 (germline): SGDLS, YYNGEE. CDR3 nucleotides: TGTGCCAGCAGCGGAACCCGACAGGGGGCAGGGGAAAAACTGTTTTTT. Its protein product is CASSGTRQGAGEKLFF.

This sequence joins TRBV6-1 and TRBJ1-1; perhaps TRBD1 as D (5 bases). Trimming cost V 6 bases and J 11 bases, with 16 bases left between them. This CDR3 is built from 12 residues. Germline lookup yields CDR1 MNHNS and CDR2 SASEGT. The CDR3 is CASSQLQGGAFF. The CDR3 DNA reads TGTGCCAGCAGCCAATTGCAGGGTGGCGCTTTCTTT.

The genes are TRBV12-3 or TRBV12-4 and TRBJ1-2; D not certain. This CDR3 has 13 residues. Trimming pared 3 bases from V and 4 bases from J, leaving 9 bases between. The DNA for the CDR3 is TGTGCCAGCAGTTTCTCCCCCAGCTATGGCTACACCTTC. Translation gives CASSFSPSYGYTF.

The chain couples TRBV20-1 to TRBJ1-6; no firm D call. Trimming shortened V by 3 bases and J by 8 bases, and 14 bases separated the two germline ends. This CDR3 has 14 amino acids. Germline CDR1 is DFQATT and CDR2 is SNEGSKA (reference sequence). In DNA, the CDR3 is TGCAGTGCTAGTTTTCACCGGTTGGATTCACCCCTCCACTTT. Its translation is CSASFHRLDSPLHF.

The chain employs TRBV9 and TRBJ2-6; 7 bases align to TRBD1. V shed 4 bases and J 2 bases; nucleotides not matched to a gene: 3. The length of the CDR3 is 15 residues. Germline V gene lookup returns CDR1 SGDLS and CDR2 YYNGEE. CDR3 nucleotides: TGTGCCAGCAGCCAGAGGGGGCCTGGGGCCAACGTCCTGACTTTC. Protein: CASSQRGPGANVLTF.

The rearrangement links TRBV29-1 to TRBJ2-2; possible D gene TRBD2, 6 bases. Germline lookup yields CDR1 SQVTM and CDR2 ANQGSEA. The CDR3 contains 14 residues. Trimming removed 3 bases from V and 2 bases from J, with 10 bases in between. CDR3 bases: TGCAGCGTTGAGCGGGACGGAAACACCGGGGAGCTGTTTTTT. Translating it yields CSVERDGNTGELFF.

The chain couples TRBV28 to TRBJ1-5; TRBD1 matches 7 bases. CDR1 is MDHEN, CDR2 SYDVKM, per germline. The CDR3 has 14 amino acids. J lost 6 bases, V lost 5 bases, and 7 bases had no gene match. The DNA for the CDR3 is TGTGCCAGCAGTCCCAGACAGGGCGGTCAGCCCCAGCATTTT. Translating it yields CASSPRQGGQPQHF.

V and J are TRBV12-5 and TRBJ2-5; 8 positions match TRBD2. Germline V gene sequence: CDR1 LGHNT, CDR2 FRNRAP. CDR3 length: 14 residues. The V and J ends lost 5 bases and 5 bases, in that order; junction bases with no gene match: 7. The CDR3 is CASGRGGAGETQYF. Here the CDR3 DNA reads TGTGCTAGTGGTCGGGGGGGGGCCGGGGAGACCCAGTACTTC.

The rearrangement uses TRBV9 and TRBJ2-5; 10 nucleotides match TRBD2. This CDR3 region has 16 residues. Germline CDR1 reads SGDLS; CDR2 reads YYNGEE. The ends lost 2 bases at V and 7 bases at J; junction bases unmatched: 11. This chain's CDR3 is CASSVGLAGAPGTQYF. CDR3 nucleotide sequence: TGTGCCAGCAGCGTCGGGCTAGCGGGGGCACCTGGGACCCAGTACTTC. Full variable domain (remainder filled in from reference TRBV9 and TRBJ2-5): DSGVTQTPKHLITATGQRVTLRCSPRSGDLSVYWYQQSLDQGLQFLIQYYNGEERAKGNILERFSAQQFPDLHSELNLSSLELGDSALYFCASSVGLAGAPGTQYFGPGTRLLVL.

The chain has TRBV28 and TRBJ2-2; 7 nucleotides line up with TRBD1. Trimming took 2 bases from V and 7 from J; bases not matched to a gene: 10. This CDR3 is built from 16 residues. Germline loops: CDR1 MDHEN, CDR2 SYDVKM. As DNA, the CDR3 is TGTGCCAGCAGTTTAATCGTGAGGGGGCCTAACGGGGAGCTGTTTTTT. It yields the protein CASSLIVRGPNGELFF.

This clone came up a few times. V is TRBV2 and J is TRBJ1-1, with TRBD1 matching 7 bases. Germline V gene sequence: CDR1 SNHLY, CDR2 FYNNEI. This CDR3 is 13 amino acids long. With V trimmed by 8 bases and J by 1 base, 4 bases remained unmatched. CDR3 DNA sequence: TGTGCCAGCTGCGACAGGGAGAACACTGAAGCTTTCTTT. Translation: CASCDRENTEAFF.

This clone was detected a few times. This chain uses TRBV11-2 with TRBJ2-7, with 7 bases that match TRBD2. Germline V gene sequence: CDR1 SGHAT, CDR2 FQNNGV. Trimming removed 3 bases from V and 2 bases from J; junction bases left unmatched: 4. This CDR3 is 14 amino acids long. The CDR3 DNA follows: TGTGCCAGCAGCTTTGACCGGGGGGCCTACGAGCAGTACTTC. Its translation is CASSFDRGAYEQYF.

The chain has TRBV7-2 and TRBJ1-1; 9 bases are shared with TRBD1. J gave up 0 bases and V 6 bases, and 8 bases lay outside the gene matches. The CDR3 runs 16 residues. Germline assignment: CDR1 SGHTA and CDR2 FQGNSA. The CDR3 DNA sequence: TGTGCCAGCAGTTGGAGACAGGGGGGCTTGAACACTGAAGCTTTCTTT. It translates to CASSWRQGGLNTEAFF.

The chain joins TRBV2 to TRBJ1-6; 10 nucleotides agree with TRBD1. CDR1 and CDR2 (germline): SNHLY, FYNNEI. The CDR3 sequence is 15 residues long. V lost 5 bases to trimming and J lost 7 bases; unmatched junction nucleotides: 5. The CDR3 loop reads CASSIRDRGNSPLHF. As DNA, the CDR3 is TGTGCCAGCAGTATACGGGACAGGGGAAATTCACCCCTCCACTTT.

V and J are TRBV6-2 or TRBV6-3 and TRBJ2-1, with D possibly matching TRBD1 (5 bases). CDR3 length: 16 amino acids. Germline CDR1 MNHEY, CDR2 SVGEGT. V was pared by 6 bases and J by 4 bases, with 19 bases between. CDR3 sequence: CASSVRYRPSYNEQFF. CDR3 nucleotide sequence: TGTGCCAGCAGCGTCCGCTACAGGCCATCGTACAATGAGCAGTTCTTC.

V is TRBV5-1 and J is TRBJ2-7, with D possibly being TRBD1 (5 bases). Trimming left V 2 bases short and J 6 bases short, with 18 bases between. The CDR3 covers 15 residues. Germline loops: CDR1 SGHRS, CDR2 YFSETQ. The CDR3 sequence: CASSFRTWGRFEQYF. The CDR3 nucleotides read TGCGCCAGCAGCTTTAGGACATGGGGAAGGTTCGAGCAGTACTTC.

The chain links TRBV28 to TRBJ1-5; D is uncertain. Germline V gene lookup returns CDR1 MDHEN and CDR2 SYDVKM. V was pared by 2 bases and J by 0 bases, with 8 bases between. CDR3 length: 15 amino acids. The CDR3 is CASSLGSLSNQPQHF. In nucleotides, the CDR3 is TGTGCCAGCAGTTTAGGCAGTCTTAGCAATCAGCCCCAGCATTTT.

The chain combines TRBV3-1 (or the pseudogene TRBV3-2) with TRBJ2-7, with 11 bases fitting TRBD2. CDR3 length: 17 residues. Germline V gives CDR1 LGHDT, CDR2 YNNKEL (reference sequence). Losses at the gene ends were 4 bases for V and 5 bases for J; bases not matched to a gene: 13. The CDR3, as DNA: TGTGCCAGCAGCCCTGGGGGGCTAGCGGGGGGTGCCGACGAGCAGTACTTC. It is translated as CASSPGGLAGGADEQYF.

The chain links TRBV7-9 to TRBJ2-1; possibly TRBD1 for D (5 bases). The germline V gene encodes CDR1 SEHNR and CDR2 FQNEAQ (reference sequence). This CDR3 contains 16 residues. V was pared by 5 bases and J by 0 bases, with 14 bases between. CDR3 sequence (DNA): TGTGCCAGCAGCCCTGGGGCTTTCAGCTCCTACAATGAGCAGTTCTTC. Its protein is CASSPGAFSSYNEQFF.

The V and J genes are TRBV11-2 and TRBJ1-2, with 8 nucleotides matching TRBD1. This CDR3 spans 16 amino acids. Germline CDR1 reads SGHAT; CDR2 reads FQNNGV. V trimming: 7 bases; J trimming: 4 bases; junction bases outside the gene matches: 14. CDR3 bases: TGTGCCAGCACCCCGAGGTCCGGACAGGGCCCCTATGGCTACACCTTC. This codes for CASTPRSGQGPYGYTF. The whole variable domain, remainder taken from reference TRBV11-2 and TRBJ1-2, is EAGVAQSPRYKIIEKRQSVAFWCNPISGHATLYWYQQILGQGPKLLIQFQNNGVVDDSQLPKDRFSAERLKGVDSTLKIQPAKLEDSAVYLCASTPRSGQGPYGYTFGSGTRLTVV.